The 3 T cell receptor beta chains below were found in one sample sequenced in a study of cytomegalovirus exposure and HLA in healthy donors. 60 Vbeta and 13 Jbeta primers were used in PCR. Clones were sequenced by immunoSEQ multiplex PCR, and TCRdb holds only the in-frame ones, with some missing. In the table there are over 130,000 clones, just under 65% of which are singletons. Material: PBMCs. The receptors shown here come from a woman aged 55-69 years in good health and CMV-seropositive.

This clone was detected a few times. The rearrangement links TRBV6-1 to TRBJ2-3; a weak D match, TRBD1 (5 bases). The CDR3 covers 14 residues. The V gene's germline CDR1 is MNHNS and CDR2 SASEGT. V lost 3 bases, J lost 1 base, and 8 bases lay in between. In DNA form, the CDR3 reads TGTGCCAGCAGTGATCAAGGGGGCACAGATACGCAGTATTTT. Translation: CASSDQGGTDTQYF.

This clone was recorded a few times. The CDR3 DNA is TGCGCCAGCAGCTTACAGGGGATGTTCGAAAAACTGTTTTTT. It codes for CASSLQGMFEKLFF. V and J are TRBV5-1 and TRBJ1-4, with 7 bases matching TRBD1. The CDR3 loop spans 14 amino acids. CDR1 and CDR2 from the germline V gene are SGHRS and YFSETQ. Trimming took 2 bases from V and 8 from J; bases not matched to a gene: 6. Variable domain in full (rest from reference TRBV5-1 and TRBJ1-4): KAGVTQTPRYLIKTRGQQVTLSCSPISGHRSVSWYQQTPGQGLQFLFEYFSETQRNKGNFPGRFSGRQFSNSRSEMNVSTLELGDSALYLCASSLQGMFEKLFFGSGTQLSVL.

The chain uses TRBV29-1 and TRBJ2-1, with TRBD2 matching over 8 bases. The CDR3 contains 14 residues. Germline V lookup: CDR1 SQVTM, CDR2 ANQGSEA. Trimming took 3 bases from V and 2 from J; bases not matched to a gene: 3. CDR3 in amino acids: CSVEGAGAYNEQFF. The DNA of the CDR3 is TGCAGCGTTGAGGGAGCGGGAGCCTACAATGAGCAGTTCTTC.